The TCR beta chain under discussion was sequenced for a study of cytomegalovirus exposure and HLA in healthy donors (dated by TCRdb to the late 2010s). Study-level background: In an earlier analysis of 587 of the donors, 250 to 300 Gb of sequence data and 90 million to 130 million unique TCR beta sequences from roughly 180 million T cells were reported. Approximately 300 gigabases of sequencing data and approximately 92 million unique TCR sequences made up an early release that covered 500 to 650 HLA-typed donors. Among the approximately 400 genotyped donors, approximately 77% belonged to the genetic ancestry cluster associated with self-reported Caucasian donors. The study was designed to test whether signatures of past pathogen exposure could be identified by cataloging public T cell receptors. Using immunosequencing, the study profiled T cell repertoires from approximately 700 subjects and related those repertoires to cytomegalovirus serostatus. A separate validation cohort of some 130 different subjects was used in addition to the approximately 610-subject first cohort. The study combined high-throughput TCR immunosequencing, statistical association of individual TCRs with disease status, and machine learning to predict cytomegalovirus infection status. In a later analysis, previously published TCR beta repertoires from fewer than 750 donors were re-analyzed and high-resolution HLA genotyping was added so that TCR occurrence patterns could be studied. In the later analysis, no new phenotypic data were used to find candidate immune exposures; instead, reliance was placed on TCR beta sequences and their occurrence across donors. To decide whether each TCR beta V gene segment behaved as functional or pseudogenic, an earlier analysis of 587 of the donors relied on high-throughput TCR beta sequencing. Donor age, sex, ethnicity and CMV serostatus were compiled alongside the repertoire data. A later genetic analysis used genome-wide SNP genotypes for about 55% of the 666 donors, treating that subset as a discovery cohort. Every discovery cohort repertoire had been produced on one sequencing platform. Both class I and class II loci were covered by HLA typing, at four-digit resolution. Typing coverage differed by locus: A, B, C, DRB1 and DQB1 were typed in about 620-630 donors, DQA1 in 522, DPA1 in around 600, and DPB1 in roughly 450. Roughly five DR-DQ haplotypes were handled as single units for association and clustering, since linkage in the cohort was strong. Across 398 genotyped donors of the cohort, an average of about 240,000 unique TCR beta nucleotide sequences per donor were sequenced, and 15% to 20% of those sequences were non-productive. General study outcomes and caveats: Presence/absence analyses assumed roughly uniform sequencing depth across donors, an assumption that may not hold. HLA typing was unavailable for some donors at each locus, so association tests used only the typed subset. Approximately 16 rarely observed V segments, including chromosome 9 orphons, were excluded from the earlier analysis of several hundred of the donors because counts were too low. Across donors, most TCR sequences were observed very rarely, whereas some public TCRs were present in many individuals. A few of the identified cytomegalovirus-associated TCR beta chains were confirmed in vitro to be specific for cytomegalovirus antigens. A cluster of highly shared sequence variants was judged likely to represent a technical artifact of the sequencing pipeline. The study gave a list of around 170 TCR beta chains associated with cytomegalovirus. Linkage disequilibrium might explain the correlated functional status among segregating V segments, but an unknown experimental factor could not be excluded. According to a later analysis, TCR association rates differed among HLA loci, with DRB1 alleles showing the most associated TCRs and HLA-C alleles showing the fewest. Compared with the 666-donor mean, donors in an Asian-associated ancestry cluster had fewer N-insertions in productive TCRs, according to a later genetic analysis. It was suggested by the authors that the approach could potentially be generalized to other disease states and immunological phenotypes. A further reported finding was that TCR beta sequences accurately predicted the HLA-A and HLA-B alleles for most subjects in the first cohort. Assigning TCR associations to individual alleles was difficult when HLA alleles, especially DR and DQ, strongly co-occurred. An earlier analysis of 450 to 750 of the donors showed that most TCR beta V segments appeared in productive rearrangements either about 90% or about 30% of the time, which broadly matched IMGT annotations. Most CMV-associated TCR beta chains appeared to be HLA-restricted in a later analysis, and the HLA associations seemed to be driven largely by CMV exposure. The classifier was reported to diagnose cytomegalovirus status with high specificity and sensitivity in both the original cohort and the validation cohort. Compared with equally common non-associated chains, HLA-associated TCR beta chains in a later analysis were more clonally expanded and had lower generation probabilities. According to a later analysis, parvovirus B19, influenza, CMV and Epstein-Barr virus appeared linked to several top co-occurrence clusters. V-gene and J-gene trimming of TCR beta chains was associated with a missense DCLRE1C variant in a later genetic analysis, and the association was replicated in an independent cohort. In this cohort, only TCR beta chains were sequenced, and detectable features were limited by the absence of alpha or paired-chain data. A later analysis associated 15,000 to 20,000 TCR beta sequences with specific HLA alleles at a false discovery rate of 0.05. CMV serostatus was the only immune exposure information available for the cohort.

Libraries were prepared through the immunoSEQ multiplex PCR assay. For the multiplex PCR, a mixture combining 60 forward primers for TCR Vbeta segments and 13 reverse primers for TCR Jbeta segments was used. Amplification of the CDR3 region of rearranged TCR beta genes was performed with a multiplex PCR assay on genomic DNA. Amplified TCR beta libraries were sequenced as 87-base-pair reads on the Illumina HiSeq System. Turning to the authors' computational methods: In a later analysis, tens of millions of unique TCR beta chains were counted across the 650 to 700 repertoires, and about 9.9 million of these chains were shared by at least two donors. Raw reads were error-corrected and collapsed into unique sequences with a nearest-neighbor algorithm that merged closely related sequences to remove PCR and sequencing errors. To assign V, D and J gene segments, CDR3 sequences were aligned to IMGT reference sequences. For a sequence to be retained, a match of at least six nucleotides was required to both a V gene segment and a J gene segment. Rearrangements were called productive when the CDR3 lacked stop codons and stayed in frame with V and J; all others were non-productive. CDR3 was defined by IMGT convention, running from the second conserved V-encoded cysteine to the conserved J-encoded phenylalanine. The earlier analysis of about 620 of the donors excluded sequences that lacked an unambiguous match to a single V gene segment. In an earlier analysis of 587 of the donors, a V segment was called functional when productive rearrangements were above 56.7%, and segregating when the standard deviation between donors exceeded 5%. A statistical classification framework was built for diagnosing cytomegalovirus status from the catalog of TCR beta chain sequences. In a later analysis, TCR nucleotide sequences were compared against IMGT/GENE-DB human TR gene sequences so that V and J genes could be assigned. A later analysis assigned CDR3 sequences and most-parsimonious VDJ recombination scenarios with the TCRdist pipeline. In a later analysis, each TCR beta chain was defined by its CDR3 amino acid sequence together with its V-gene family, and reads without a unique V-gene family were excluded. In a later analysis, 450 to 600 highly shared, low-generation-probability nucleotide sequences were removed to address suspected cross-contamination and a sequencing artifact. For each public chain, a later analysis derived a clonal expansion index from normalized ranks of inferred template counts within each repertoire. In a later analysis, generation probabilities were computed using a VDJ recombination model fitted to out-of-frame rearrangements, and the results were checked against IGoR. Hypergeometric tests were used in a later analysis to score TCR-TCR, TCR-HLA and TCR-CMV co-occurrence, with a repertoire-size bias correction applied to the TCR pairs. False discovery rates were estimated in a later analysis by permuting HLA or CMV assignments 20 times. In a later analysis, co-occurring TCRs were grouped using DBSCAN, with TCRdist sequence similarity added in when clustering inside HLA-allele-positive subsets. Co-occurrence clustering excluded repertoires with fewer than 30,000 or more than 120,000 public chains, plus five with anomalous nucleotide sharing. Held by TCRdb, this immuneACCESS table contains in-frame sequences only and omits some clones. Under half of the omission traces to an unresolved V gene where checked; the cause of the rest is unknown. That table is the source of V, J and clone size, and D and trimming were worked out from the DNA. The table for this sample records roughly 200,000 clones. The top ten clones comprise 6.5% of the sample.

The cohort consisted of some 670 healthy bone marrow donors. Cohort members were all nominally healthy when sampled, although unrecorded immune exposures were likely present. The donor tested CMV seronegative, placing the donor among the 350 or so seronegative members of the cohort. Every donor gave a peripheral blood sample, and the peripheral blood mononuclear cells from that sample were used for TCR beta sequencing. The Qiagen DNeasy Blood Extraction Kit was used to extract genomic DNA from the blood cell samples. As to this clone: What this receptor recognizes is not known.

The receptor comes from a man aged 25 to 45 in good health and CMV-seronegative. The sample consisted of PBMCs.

The DNA sequence reads TGTGCCAGCAGGGGACTAGCGGGAGAAAATACGCAGTATTTT. Protein translation: CASRGLAGENTQYF. This chain joins TRBV19 to TRBJ2-3, with 14 bases in between that match TRBD2. The CDR1 and CDR2 encoded by the germline V gene (reference sequence) are LNHDA and SQIVND. Trimming accounts for 9 bases at V and 7 bases at J, while the number of junction bases matched to no gene is 6. The CDR3 spans 14 residues, from the cysteine through the phenylalanine. Solely the CDR3 DNA is kept, with 42 bases framed from the first base.